Listed below are T cell receptor beta chains from one sample, sequenced in a study of Graves' ophthalmopathy and Graves' hyperthyroidism. TCRdb re-called the multiplex PCR reads through MiXCR, storing one row per CDR3 protein. The repertoire holds about 480,000 distinct CDR3 sequences, with over 13% as singletons. Specimen: blood. These receptors were obtained from a woman aged 25 to 39 with Graves' ophthalmopathy. Both conserved end residues are part of each CDR3. D genes are given only for firm matches. Some rows mark clone size as missing; the rest say once, few, many or name a class of expanded clone.

J gene: TRBJ2-2; D gene: TRBD2; clone size: many; V gene: TRBV7-3; CDR3 protein: CASRQAGPGELFF; CDR3 DNA: TGTGCCAGCAGGCAAGCGGGACCCGGGGAGCTGTTTTTT
J gene: TRBJ2-5; D gene: TRBD2; clone size: NA; V gene: TRBV20-1; CDR3 protein: CSAHTGLAGGLQETQYF; CDR3 DNA: TGCAGTGCCCACACGGGACTAGCGGGGGGCCTCCAAGAGACCCAGTACTTC
J gene: TRBJ2-4; D gene: NA; clone size: few; V gene: TRBV25-1; CDR3 protein: CASSENSGGAKNIQYF; CDR3 DNA: TGTGCCAGCAGTGAGAATTCGGGGGGCGCGAAAAACATTCAGTACTTC
J gene: TRBJ1-1; D gene: NA; clone size: many; V gene: TRBV29-1; CDR3 protein: CSVEDRAPRAFF; CDR3 DNA: TGCAGCGTTGAAGATCGGGCCCCCCGAGCTTTCTTT
J gene: TRBJ1-2; D gene: NA; clone size: many; V gene: TRBV20-1; CDR3 protein: CSARIYGQLTNYGYTF; CDR3 DNA: TGCAGTGCTAGAATCTACGGACAGCTTACTAACTATGGCTACACCTTC
J gene: TRBJ2-5; D gene: NA; clone size: many; V gene: TRBV27; CDR3 protein: CASSSIKYQETQYF; CDR3 DNA: TGTGCCAGCAGTTCGATCAAGTACCAAGAGACCCAGTACTTC
J gene: TRBJ1-5; D gene: NA; clone size: many; V gene: TRBV2; CDR3 protein: CANNDQGVQPQHF; CDR3 DNA: TGTGCCAACAACGATCAGGGAGTTCAGCCCCAGCATTTT
J gene: TRBJ1-1; D gene: NA; clone size: many; V gene: TRBV6-4; CDR3 protein: CASSDQSRLMNTEAFF; CDR3 DNA: TGTGCCAGCAGTGATCAGTCCAGACTCATGAACACTGAAGCTTTCTTT
J gene: TRBJ1-1; D gene: NA; clone size: many; V gene: TRBV2; CDR3 protein: CASSRRSHNTEAFF; CDR3 DNA: TGTGCCAGCAGTCGTCGGAGCCACAACACTGAAGCTTTCTTT
J gene: TRBJ2-7; D gene: NA; clone size: few; V gene: TRBV7-3; CDR3 protein: CASSLTNLGEQYF; CDR3 DNA: TGTGCCAGCAGCTTAACAAACCTGGGCGAGCAGTACTTC
J gene: TRBJ1-6; D gene: NA; clone size: few; V gene: TRBV2; CDR3 protein: CASRLGGNSPLHF; CDR3 DNA: TGTGCCAGCAGACTCGGGGGCAATTCACCCCTCCACTTT
J gene: TRBJ2-7; D gene: NA; clone size: NA; V gene: TRBV6-1; CDR3 protein: CASNGDPYEQYF; CDR3 DNA: TGTGCCAGCAATGGGGACCCCTACGAGCAGTACTTC
J gene: TRBJ2-3; D gene: TRBD1; clone size: NA; V gene: TRBV7-2; CDR3 protein: CASSLAQGGTDTQYF; CDR3 DNA: TGTGCCAGCAGCTTAGCTCAGGGGGGCACAGATACGCAGTATTTT
J gene: TRBJ2-7; D gene: NA; clone size: many; V gene: TRBV11-3; CDR3 protein: CASRVGSYEQYF; CDR3 DNA: TGTGCCAGCAGGGTAGGGTCCTACGAGCAGTACTTC
J gene: TRBJ1-2; D gene: NA; clone size: many; V gene: TRBV4-1; CDR3 protein: CASSQDRWGNYGYTF; CDR3 DNA: TGCGCCAGCAGCCAAGATCGGTGGGGGAACTATGGCTACACCTTC
J gene: TRBJ2-4; D gene: TRBD1; clone size: NA; V gene: TRBV7-2; CDR3 protein: CASSGRDRMYF; CDR3 DNA: TGTGCCAGCAGCGGCCGGGACAGGATGTACTTC
J gene: TRBJ1-1; D gene: NA; clone size: many; V gene: TRBV11-1; CDR3 protein: CASSLAHTVKAEAFF; CDR3 DNA: TGTGCCAGCAGCTTAGCGCATACCGTAAAGGCTGAAGCTTTCTTT
J gene: TRBJ1-2; D gene: NA; clone size: many; V gene: TRBV28; CDR3 protein: CASSPPGYYGYTF; CDR3 DNA: TGTGCCAGCAGTCCCCCAGGGTACTATGGCTACACCTTC
J gene: TRBJ2-7; D gene: NA; clone size: many; V gene: TRBV12-5; CDR3 protein: CASGLDSYYEQYF; CDR3 DNA: TGTGCTAGTGGTCTGGACAGCTACTACGAGCAGTACTTC
J gene: TRBJ2-2; D gene: NA; clone size: many; V gene: TRBV7-2; CDR3 protein: CASSKGTRVTGELFF; CDR3 DNA: TGTGCCAGCAGCAAAGGGACTCGGGTTACCGGGGAGCTGTTTTTT
J gene: TRBJ2-5; D gene: TRBD1; clone size: few; V gene: TRBV6-1; CDR3 protein: CASSRTGVLGETQYF; CDR3 DNA: TGTGCCAGCAGTCGAACAGGGGTTTTGGGAGAGACCCAGTACTTC
J gene: TRBJ2-7; D gene: NA; clone size: many; V gene: TRBV7-2; CDR3 protein: CASSKGPGGSYEQYF; CDR3 DNA: TGTGCCAGCAGCAAAGGGCCCGGAGGTTCCTACGAGCAGTACTTC
J gene: TRBJ1-2; D gene: NA; clone size: many; V gene: TRBV14; CDR3 protein: CASSQDLAGKTDGYTF; CDR3 DNA: TGTGCCAGCAGCCAAGATCTAGCAGGGAAGACGGATGGCTACACCTTC
J gene: TRBJ1-2; D gene: TRBD1; clone size: many; V gene: TRBV12-3/TRBV12-4; CDR3 protein: CASSLVRTGRYGYTF; CDR3 DNA: TGTGCCAGCAGTCTCGTACGGACAGGGAGATATGGCTACACCTTC
J gene: TRBJ2-5; D gene: TRBD2; clone size: few; V gene: TRBV18; CDR3 protein: CASSPPSGRRYF; CDR3 DNA: TGTGCCAGCTCACCACCTTCCGGGAGGAGGTACTTC
J gene: TRBJ1-1; D gene: NA; clone size: NA; V gene: TRBV10-3; CDR3 protein: CAISEGAGFTEAFF; CDR3 DNA: TGTGCCATCAGTGAAGGAGCAGGATTTACCGAAGCTTTCTTT
J gene: TRBJ1-2; D gene: NA; clone size: many; V gene: TRBV6-2/TRBV6-3; CDR3 protein: CASSYTYGQNYGYTF; CDR3 DNA: TGTGCCAGCAGTTACACATACGGACAGAACTATGGCTACACCTTC
J gene: TRBJ2-7; D gene: NA; clone size: many; V gene: TRBV6-5; CDR3 protein: CASSYRDLYEQYF; CDR3 DNA: TGTGCCAGCAGTTATCGCGACCTCTACGAGCAGTACTTC
J gene: TRBJ2-7; D gene: NA; clone size: many; V gene: TRBV12-3/TRBV12-4; CDR3 protein: CASRNSWDSYEQYF; CDR3 DNA: TGTGCCAGCAGAAATAGCTGGGATTCCTACGAGCAGTACTTC
J gene: TRBJ2-7; D gene: NA; clone size: many; V gene: TRBV11-1; CDR3 protein: CASSLGQDRFEQYF; CDR3 DNA: TGTGCCAGCAGCTTAGGCCAGGACCGTTTCGAGCAGTACTTC
J gene: TRBJ1-5; D gene: NA; clone size: many; V gene: TRBV12-3/TRBV12-4; CDR3 protein: CASSPAGDQPQHF; CDR3 DNA: TGTGCCAGCAGTCCTGCGGGGGATCAGCCCCAGCATTTT
J gene: TRBJ2-7; D gene: TRBD2; clone size: many; V gene: TRBV29-1; CDR3 protein: CSVGTSVSYEQYF; CDR3 DNA: TGCAGCGTTGGAACTAGCGTCTCCTACGAGCAGTACTTC
J gene: TRBJ1-3; D gene: NA; clone size: NA; V gene: TRBV28; CDR3 protein: CASSTNRLSGNTIYF; CDR3 DNA: TGTGCCAGCAGTACGAATAGACTCTCTGGAAACACCATATATTTT
J gene: TRBJ1-1; D gene: TRBD1; clone size: NA; V gene: TRBV6-1; CDR3 protein: CASSVRDSRNTEAFF; CDR3 DNA: TGTGCCAGCAGTGTCCGGGACAGTAGGAACACTGAAGCTTTCTTT
J gene: TRBJ2-5; D gene: NA; clone size: many; V gene: TRBV12-3/TRBV12-4; CDR3 protein: CASSFTLGQETQYF; CDR3 DNA: TGTGCCAGCAGTTTTACTCTAGGCCAAGAGACCCAGTACTTC
J gene: TRBJ2-7; D gene: NA; clone size: many; V gene: TRBV4-1; CDR3 protein: CASSQGWGDEQYF; CDR3 DNA: TGCGCCAGCAGCCAAGGGTGGGGGGACGAGCAGTACTTC
J gene: TRBJ2-7; D gene: TRBD1; clone size: NA; V gene: TRBV12-5; CDR3 protein: CASVLGQGEFDYEQYF; CDR3 DNA: TGTGCTAGTGTCCTTGGACAGGGTGAATTCGACTACGAGCAGTACTTC
J gene: TRBJ2-3; D gene: TRBD1; clone size: many; V gene: TRBV6-1; CDR3 protein: CASSEATGGTDTQYF; CDR3 DNA: TGTGCCAGCAGTGAGGCCACAGGGGGCACAGATACGCAGTATTTT
J gene: TRBJ2-5; D gene: TRBD1; clone size: many; V gene: TRBV9; CDR3 protein: CASSSRTGTQETQYF; CDR3 DNA: TGTGCCAGCAGCTCTAGGACAGGGACTCAAGAGACCCAGTACTTC
J gene: TRBJ1-2; D gene: NA; clone size: many; V gene: TRBV30; CDR3 protein: CAWRRQGSGYTF; CDR3 DNA: TGTGCCTGGAGGAGGCAGGGGAGCGGCTACACCTTC
J gene: TRBJ1-2; D gene: NA; clone size: many; V gene: TRBV4-1; CDR3 protein: CASSREPGPNYGYTF; CDR3 DNA: TGCGCCAGCAGCCGGGAACCGGGACCAAACTATGGCTACACCTTC
J gene: TRBJ1-2; D gene: NA; clone size: many; V gene: TRBV6-5; CDR3 protein: CASSTGQNNYGYTF; CDR3 DNA: TGTGCCAGCAGTACTGGACAGAATAACTATGGCTACACCTTC
J gene: TRBJ1-1; D gene: NA; clone size: many; V gene: TRBV10-3; CDR3 protein: CAISESVLGRRNTEAFF; CDR3 DNA: TGTGCCATCAGTGAGTCTGTGCTAGGACGGAGGAACACTGAAGCTTTCTTT
J gene: TRBJ1-1; D gene: NA; clone size: NA; V gene: TRBV3-1; CDR3 protein: CASSQAGVKAFF; CDR3 DNA: TGTGCCAGCAGCCAAGCGGGGGTTAAAGCTTTCTTT
J gene: TRBJ2-7; D gene: TRBD2; clone size: many; V gene: TRBV11-2; CDR3 protein: CASSRAGVSYEQYF; CDR3 DNA: TGTGCCAGCAGCCGAGCGGGAGTTTCCTACGAGCAGTACTTC
J gene: TRBJ1-2; D gene: TRBD1; clone size: many; V gene: TRBV6-1; CDR3 protein: CASSDPQGVYGYTF; CDR3 DNA: TGTGCCAGCAGTGACCCACAGGGGGTCTATGGCTACACCTTC
J gene: TRBJ1-5; D gene: NA; clone size: NA; V gene: TRBV20-1; CDR3 protein: CSASNRVNQPQHF; CDR3 DNA: TGCAGTGCTAGTAACAGGGTAAATCAGCCCCAGCATTTT
J gene: TRBJ2-7; D gene: NA; clone size: many; V gene: TRBV4-2; CDR3 protein: CASSQQFRGAHEQYF; CDR3 DNA: TGTGCCAGCAGCCAACAATTCCGGGGGGCCCACGAGCAGTACTTC
J gene: TRBJ1-1; D gene: NA; clone size: many; V gene: TRBV11-2; CDR3 protein: CASSLAHTVNTEAFF; CDR3 DNA: TGTGCCAGCAGCTTAGCCCACACAGTGAACACTGAAGCTTTCTTT
J gene: TRBJ1-1; D gene: NA; clone size: once; V gene: TRBV5-4; CDR3 protein: CASSLGLMNSGTEAFF; CDR3 DNA: TGTGCCAGCAGCTTGGGCTTAATGAATTCTGGCACTGAAGCTTTCTTT
J gene: TRBJ2-2; D gene: TRBD2; clone size: many; V gene: TRBV24-1; CDR3 protein: CATSATSHDTGELFF; CDR3 DNA: TGTGCCACCAGTGCGACTAGCCACGACACCGGGGAGCTGTTTTTT
J gene: TRBJ2-7; D gene: TRBD1; clone size: few; V gene: TRBV5-5; CDR3 protein: CASSPGTEHYEQYF; CDR3 DNA: TGTGCCAGCAGTCCTGGGACAGAGCACTACGAGCAGTACTTC
J gene: TRBJ1-1; D gene: NA; clone size: many; V gene: TRBV12-5; CDR3 protein: CASGWGRQNTEAFF; CDR3 DNA: TGTGCTAGTGGTTGGGGACGGCAGAACACTGAAGCTTTCTTT
J gene: TRBJ1-1; D gene: NA; clone size: many; V gene: TRBV20-1; CDR3 protein: CSARDRKGNTEAFF; CDR3 DNA: TGCAGTGCTAGAGATCGCAAGGGGAACACTGAAGCTTTCTTT
J gene: TRBJ1-2; D gene: TRBD1; clone size: many; V gene: TRBV27; CDR3 protein: CASHPWDRGRRGYGYTF; CDR3 DNA: TGCGCCAGCCACCCGTGGGACAGGGGGCGCCGGGGCTATGGCTACACCTTC